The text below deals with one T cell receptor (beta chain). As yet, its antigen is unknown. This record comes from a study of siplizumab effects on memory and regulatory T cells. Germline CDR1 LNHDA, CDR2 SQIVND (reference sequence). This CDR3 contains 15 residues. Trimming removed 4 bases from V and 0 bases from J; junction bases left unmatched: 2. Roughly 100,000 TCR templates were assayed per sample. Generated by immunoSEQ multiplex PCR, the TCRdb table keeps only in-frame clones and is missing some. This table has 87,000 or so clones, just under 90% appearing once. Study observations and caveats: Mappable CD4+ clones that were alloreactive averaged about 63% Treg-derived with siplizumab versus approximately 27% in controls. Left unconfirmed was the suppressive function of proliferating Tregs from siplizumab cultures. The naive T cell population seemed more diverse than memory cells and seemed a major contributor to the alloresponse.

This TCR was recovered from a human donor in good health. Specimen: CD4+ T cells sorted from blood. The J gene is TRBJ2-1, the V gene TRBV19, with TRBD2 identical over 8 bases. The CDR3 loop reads CASSTLADSYNEQFF. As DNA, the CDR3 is TGTGCCAGTAGTACACTAGCGGACTCCTACAATGAGCAGTTCTTC.